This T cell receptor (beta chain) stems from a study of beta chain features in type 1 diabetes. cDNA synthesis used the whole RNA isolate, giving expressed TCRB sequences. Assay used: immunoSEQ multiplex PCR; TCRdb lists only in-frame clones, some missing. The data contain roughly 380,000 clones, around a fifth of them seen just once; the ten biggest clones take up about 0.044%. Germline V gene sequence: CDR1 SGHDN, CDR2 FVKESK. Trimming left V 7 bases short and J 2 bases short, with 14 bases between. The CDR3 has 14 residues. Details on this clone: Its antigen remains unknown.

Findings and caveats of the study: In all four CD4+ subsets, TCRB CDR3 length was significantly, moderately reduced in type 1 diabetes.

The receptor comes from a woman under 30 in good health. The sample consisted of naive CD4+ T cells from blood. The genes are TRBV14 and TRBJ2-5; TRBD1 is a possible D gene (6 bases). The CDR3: CASKGVFPQETQYF. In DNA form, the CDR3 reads TGTGCCAGCAAGGGGGTTTTTCCTCAAGAGACCCAGTACTTC.